The source of this T cell receptor beta chain is a study of a mutant IDH1 vaccine in newly diagnosed glioma. Turning to the study itself: Former treatment meant radiotherapy, temozolomide, or both; the majority had gotten both. Visits V12 and V13 fell at weeks 35 and 47, respectively.

Worth noting for this clone: Its antigen is not identified.

The CDR3 is made up of 17 amino acids. Germline V CDR1 and CDR2: SNHLY, FYNNEI. Trimming cost V 2 bases and J 3 bases, with 18 bases left between them. The data were produced by immunoSEQ multiplex PCR, yet TCRdb's version contains in-frame clones alone and is incomplete. The table shows approximately 84,000 clones, with more than 80% occurring only once. Time point reported: week 47, end of study. Each dose of the vaccine consisted of 300 ug of mutant IDH1 20-mer peptide, with topical imiquimod. Patients, over weeks 1, 3, 5, 7, 11, 15, 19 and 23, received a total of eight vaccinations. The donor cohort comprised cases of new WHO grade 3 or 4 IDH1-mutant, ATRX-lost astrocytoma.

The chain employs TRBV2 and TRBJ2-3; D remains unclear. Specimen: PBMCs, collected from a glioma patient whose treatment included an IDH1 peptide vaccine. This receptor was identified in a middle-aged man with glioma. The CDR3 nucleotides read TGTGCCAGCAGTGAAAGCCGTCTAATGTCCACGACAGATACGCAGTATTTT. Its protein is CASSESRLMSTTDTQYF.